These 4 T cell receptor beta chains were all obtained from the same sample, sequenced in a study of T cells expressing NK-cell markers (dated by TCRdb to 2019 to 2021). Libraries were prepared through 5' RACE. The sequencer was an Illumina HiSeq 2000. The reads underwent TCRdb reprocessing, giving one record for each CDR3 protein sequence and no DNA. In this sample's table one finds fewer than 550,000 distinct CDR3 sequences. In total, the top ten clones hold more than 1.4% of the sample. The specimen sequenced was blood T cells: a sorted CD56 or NKG2C T cell subset, CD4+ or CD8+ T cells, or bulk PBMC T cells (not recorded which). These receptors were collected from a woman aged 50 to 60 in good health. Donor details come from another sample of the same person, matched by shared clones.

This chain links TRBV20-1 with TRBJ2-5; without DNA, the TCRdb call of TRBD1 cannot be checked. Germline values: CDR1 DFQATT, CDR2 SNEGSKA (reference sequence). This CDR3 has 14 residues. The CDR3 loop reads CSARPPGRGETQYF.

The rearrangement links TRBV7-9 to TRBJ2-3; the TCRdb call, TRBD2, lacks DNA for checking. The CDR3 totals 16 residues. The germline V gene has CDR1 SEHNR and CDR2 FQNEAQ (reference sequence). The CDR3 is CASSLWAGGFTDTQYF.

V and J are TRBV4-1 and TRBJ2-7; TCRdb proposes TRBD2, but this gene call is untestable without DNA. There are 23 residues in the CDR3. Germline CDR1 is MGHRA and CDR2 is YSYEKL. Here the CDR3 reads CASSQGLGLAGAPPFVNVYEQYF.

This CDR3 is CASSLGSGDNSPLHF. The chain has TRBV12-3 or TRBV12-4 and TRBJ1-6; TCRdb outputs TRBD1, but without DNA this stays unchecked. The CDR3 is 15 residues long.